This is a list of T cell receptor beta chains from one sample in a study of T-cell memory formation after mild COVID-19. From the 5' RACE reads, TCRdb called clonotypes with MiXCR, one entry per CDR3 protein. The sample holds about 260,000 distinct CDR3 sequences, over 15% seen once. Sequenced input: PBMCs or a T cell subset sorted from them (not recorded which). These receptors were taken from a man aged 18-30 years who had mild COVID-19 (a few samples of this study predate the infection). Cell type and time point are not known. Both conserved end residues are part of each CDR3. The D gene is left open where the match is weak. Where a row states a size, it is once, few, many or the class of an expanded clone; other rows omit it.

CDR3	DNA	D	J	V	size
CASASAGGRHYGYTF	TGTGCTAGTGCCTCTGCCGGGGGGCGCCACTATGGCTACACCTTC	.	TRBJ1-2	TRBV12-5	.
CASSYRGRSTDTQYF	TGTGCCAGCAGTTATCGGGGACGCAGCACAGATACGCAGTATTTT	.	TRBJ2-3	TRBV6-6	few
CASSSTAGNIVQYF	TGTGCTAGCAGTTCTACGGCAGGGAATATCGTCCAGTACTTC	.	TRBJ2-5	TRBV7-7	few
CASSPWTSGGTDTQYF	TGTGCCAGCAGCCCCTGGACTAGCGGGGGCACAGATACGCAGTATTTT	TRBD2	TRBJ2-3	TRBV14	once
CASTYTTGSGSPLHF	TGTGCCAGCACCTACACGACAGGGTCCGGTTCACCCCTCCACTTT	TRBD1	TRBJ1-6	TRBV6-5	.
CASSGIAGGGVEQFF	TGTGCCAGCAGCGGGATCGCGGGGGGCGGGGTGGAGCAGTTCTTC	TRBD2	TRBJ2-1	TRBV7-2	.
CASSLLTGSNQPQHF	TGTGCCAGCAGCTTACTAACGGGTAGCAATCAGCCCCAGCATTTT	.	TRBJ1-5	TRBV27	.
CASSRTYRGESSDTQYF	TGCGCCAGCAGCCGAACCTACAGGGGGGAGTCTTCCGATACGCAGTATTTT	TRBD1	TRBJ2-3	TRBV4-3	few
CAISEGGQGAYEQYF	TGTGCCATCAGTGAAGGGGGACAGGGCGCCTACGAGCAGTACTTC	TRBD1	TRBJ2-7	TRBV10-3	few
CASSSGGGTDTQYF	TGTGCCAGCAGTTCCGGGGGGGGCACAGATACGCAGTATTTT	TRBD2	TRBJ2-3	TRBV6-6	many
CASSTPGLVSAGELFF	TGTGCCAGCAGTACCCCGGGACTAGTATCCGCCGGGGAGCTGTTTTTT	TRBD2	TRBJ2-2	TRBV6-5	.
CASSFGQGQETQYF	TGCGCCAGCAGCTTCGGTCAGGGACAAGAGACCCAGTACTTC	.	TRBJ2-5	TRBV5-1	few
CSVDETGAYEQYF	TGCAGCGTTGATGAGACCGGGGCATACGAGCAGTACTTC	.	TRBJ2-7	TRBV29-1	.
CASSGELNTEAFF	TGTGCCAGCAGCGGGGAACTGAACACTGAAGCTTTCTTT	.	TRBJ1-1	TRBV9	.
CASTEPGQGGRGEGYTF	TGTGCCAGCACCGAGCCGGGACAGGGAGGCCGGGGGGAGGGCTACACCTTC	TRBD1	TRBJ1-2	TRBV6-1	few
CASSRARTGTINIQYF	TGCGCCAGCAGCCGAGCTCGGACCGGGACAATAAACATTCAGTACTTC	.	TRBJ2-4	TRBV4-3	.
CASRQIGDPQYNEQFF	TGTGCCAGCCGGCAAATCGGTGACCCGCAATACAATGAGCAGTTCTTC	.	TRBJ2-1	TRBV12-3/TRBV12-4	few
CSASRPGANTEAFF	TGCAGTGCTAGCCGCCCCGGCGCGAACACTGAAGCTTTCTTT	.	TRBJ1-1	TRBV20-1	.
CASSSTAFGVATALHF	TGTGCCAGCAGCTCTACGGCGTTTGGGGTGGCCACGGCCCTCCACTTT	.	TRBJ1-6	TRBV7-6	.
CASRNVHGGYTF	TGTGCCAGCAGAAACGTCCACGGAGGCTACACCTTC	.	TRBJ1-2	TRBV6-2/TRBV6-3	few
CASSRPGDNQPQHF	TGTGCCAGCAGTCGCCCGGGGGACAATCAGCCCCAGCATTTT	.	TRBJ1-5	TRBV28	few
CASSPPEGNSPLHF	TGCGCCAGCAGCCCTCCGGAGGGTAATTCACCCCTCCACTTT	.	TRBJ1-6	TRBV5-1	many
CASGQGDQPQHF	TGTGCCAGCGGACAGGGTGATCAGCCCCAGCATTTT	TRBD1	TRBJ1-5	TRBV6-1	few
CASSLMAEETQYF	TGTGCCAGCAGCTTAATGGCAGAAGAGACCCAGTACTTC	.	TRBJ2-5	TRBV7-3	.
CASRGPGGAADTQYF	TGTGCCAGCCGTGGGCCCGGGGGGGCTGCAGATACGCAGTATTTT	TRBD2	TRBJ2-3	TRBV7-2	.
CASTLRGPNYGYTF	TGTGCCAGCACCCTTAGAGGCCCTAACTATGGCTACACCTTC	.	TRBJ1-2	TRBV7-2	.
CSARTANNQPQHF	TGCAGTGCCAGGACAGCAAATAATCAGCCCCAGCATTTT	.	TRBJ1-5	TRBV20-1	few
CASSGERGTDTQYF	TGTGCCAGCAGCGGGGAGCGGGGCACAGATACGCAGTATTTT	.	TRBJ2-3	TRBV6-5	.
CASRIQGGSVNEQFF	TGTGCCAGCAGAATCCAGGGGGGGAGCGTCAATGAGCAGTTCTTC	.	TRBJ2-1	TRBV6-2/TRBV6-3	.
CASSLGSSPGRLFYTGELFF	TGTGCCAGCAGCTTAGGGTCGTCGCCGGGCCGATTATTTTACACCGGGGAGCTGTTTTTT	.	TRBJ2-2	TRBV12-3/TRBV12-4	few
CASSHPKTSGGTEETQYF	TGTGCCAGCAGCCACCCAAAGACTAGCGGGGGAACTGAGGAGACCCAGTACTTC	TRBD2	TRBJ2-5	TRBV4-2	few
CASSPDRSRQYF	TGTGCCAGCAGCCCGGACAGGTCCCGGCAGTATTTT	TRBD1	TRBJ2-3	TRBV7-8	.
CASSPSRYTEAFF	TGTGCCAGCAGCCCGTCTCGGTACACTGAAGCTTTCTTT	.	TRBJ1-1	TRBV7-9	.
CATSRDPGGNYNEQFF	TGTGCCACCAGCAGAGATCCAGGGGGGAATTACAATGAGCAGTTCTTC	.	TRBJ2-1	TRBV15	few
CASSWLAGGPTGELFF	TGCGCCAGCAGCTGGTTAGCGGGGGGGCCCACCGGGGAGCTGTTTTTT	TRBD2	TRBJ2-2	TRBV4-1	few